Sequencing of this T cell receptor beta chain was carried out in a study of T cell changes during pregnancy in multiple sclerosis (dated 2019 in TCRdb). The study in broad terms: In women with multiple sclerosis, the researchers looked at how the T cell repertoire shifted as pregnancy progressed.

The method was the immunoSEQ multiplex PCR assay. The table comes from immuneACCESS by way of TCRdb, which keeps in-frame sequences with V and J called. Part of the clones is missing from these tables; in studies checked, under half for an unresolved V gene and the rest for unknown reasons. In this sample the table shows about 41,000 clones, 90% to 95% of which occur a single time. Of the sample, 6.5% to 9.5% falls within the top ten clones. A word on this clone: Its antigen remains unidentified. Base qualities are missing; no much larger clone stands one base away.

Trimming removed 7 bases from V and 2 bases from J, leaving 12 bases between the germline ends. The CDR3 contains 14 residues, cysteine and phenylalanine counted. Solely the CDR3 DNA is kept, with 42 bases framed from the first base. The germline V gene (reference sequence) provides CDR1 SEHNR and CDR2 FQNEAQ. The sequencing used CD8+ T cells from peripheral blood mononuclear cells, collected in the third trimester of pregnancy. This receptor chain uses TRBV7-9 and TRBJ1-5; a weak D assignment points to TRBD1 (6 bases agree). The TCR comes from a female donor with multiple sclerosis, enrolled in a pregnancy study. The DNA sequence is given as TGTGCCAGCATGCCAGAGGGGGGCAATCAGCCCCAGCATTTT. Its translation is CASMPEGGNQPQHF.